The 3 T cell receptor beta chains below all came from one sample that was sequenced in a study of blood T cell repertoires in COVID-19. Method: immunoSEQ multiplex PCR; TCRdb's copy keeps in-frame clones and lacks some. The repertoire has 180,000 or so clones, around 80% of them found once; the top ten carry 2.5% to 3%. Sequenced: peripheral blood. The receptor set was obtained from a woman of 80 years or more with active or convalescent COVID-19.

The rearrangement links TRBV9 to TRBJ2-6; weak D call: TRBD1 (6 bases). The V gene lost 0 bases and the J gene lost 2 bases, with 9 bases spanning the gap. The V gene's germline CDR1 is SGDLS and CDR2 YYNGEE. The CDR3 sequence is 16 residues long. CDR3 amino acids: CASSVDGGTGANVLTF. In DNA form, the CDR3 reads TGTGCCAGCAGCGTAGATGGGGGCACTGGGGCCAACGTCCTGACTTTC.

V usage is TRBV18 and J usage is TRBJ2-3; no definite D call. The germline gives CDR1 KGHSH, CDR2 LQKENI. Trimming cost V 3 bases and J 0 bases, with 10 bases left between them. This CDR3 contains 15 residues. The CDR3 sequence is CASSPLPVSTDTQYF. The CDR3 bases are TGTGCCAGCTCACCCCTCCCCGTGAGCACAGATACGCAGTATTTT.

J is TRBJ1-4 and V is TRBV15; TRBD1 matches 9 bases. CDR3 length equals 15 residues. From germline, CDR1 is LNHNV and CDR2 YYDKDF (reference sequence). Germline trimming cut 1 base from V and 11 bases from J; bases unmatched to any gene: 8. CDR3 in amino acids: CATSRGGDRERKLFF. In DNA form, the CDR3 reads TGTGCCACCAGCAGAGGCGGGGACAGGGAGAGGAAACTGTTTTTT.